Sequencing of this T cell receptor beta chain was carried out in a study of T-cell reconstitution after alpha-beta-depleted transplantation in children. Study-level results: From newly produced T cells came most of the T-cell counts and diversity one year after transplant. Roughly two months post-transplant, alpha-beta T cells reportedly originated from several hundred graft clones that had expanded. Surviving recipient T cells and thymic progenitors accounted for the high day-60 TCRbeta diversity observed in some patients.

As regards this clonotype: Its antigen remains unknown.

Unique molecular identifiers were incorporated into the prepared TCRbeta library. Each CDR3 protein is one row after TCRdb ran MiXCR on the PCR reads. The sample contains about a million distinct CDR3 sequences, 25% to 30% of which appear only once. V gave up 7 bases and J gave up 3 bases, with 18 bases separating them. CDR1 and CDR2 (germline): MDHEN, SYDVKM. This CDR3 has 15 residues. The sample here was PBMCs, mostly from graft donor cells, taken 360 days after TCRalphabeta/CD19-depleted stem cell transplant. This receptor was taken from a boy under two years old who had a stem cell transplant for SCID, so the T cells may come from the graft donor. The J gene is TRBJ1-1, the V gene TRBV28; TRBD1 is a possible D gene (6 bases). The CDR3 spells CASITHEGGYTEAFF. The CDR3 DNA reads as TGTGCCAGCATTACGCATGAAGGGGGGTACACTGAAGCTTTCTTT.